Given below is one T cell receptor beta chain in context. Profiled with immunoSEQ multiplex PCR; TCRdb holds only in-frame clones, not every one. The top ten hold 4.5% to 6% of the sample, which has around 70,000 clones, roughly 80% seen once. These data come from a study of OX40 agonist ivuxolimab in advanced cancers. The CDR3 contains 19 residues. The gene calls are TRBV21-1 and TRBJ2-1; whether TRBD2, the table's D call, matches the DNA was not checked. TRBV21-1 is shown as a pseudogene. The sequence derives from an adult with an advanced solid tumor such as melanoma, head and neck, liver or kidney cancer. The material was CD4+ or CD8+ T cells sorted from blood, obtained in a trial of the OX40 agonist ivuxolimab. For the CDR3, the DNA is TGTGCCAGCAGCACCAGACTAGCGGGGGGGCCGTTGAATTGTAATGAGCAGTTCTTC. Its translation is CASSTRLAGGPLNCNEQFF.